The 24 T cell receptor beta chains below come from one sample, sequenced in a study of shared clonotypes between healthy human individuals. Naive CD8 cells lacked CD45RO and underwent positive selection for CCR7, leaving out terminally differentiated effector memory CD45RA+ cells. Sequencing was performed with immunoSEQ multiplex PCR; in TCRdb, only in-frame clones are kept and a portion is missing. The sample carries roughly 810,000 clones, about 96% recorded once. Material: naive CD8+ T cells sorted from blood. All receptors come from a man between 25 and 39 years old in good health.

This chain joins TRBV7-6 and TRBJ2-7; 11 nucleotides align to TRBD2. V was pared by 5 bases and J by 3 bases, with 6 bases of the junction left unmatched. CDR1 and CDR2 (germline): SGHVS, FNYEAQ. The CDR3 totals 15 residues. The CDR3 coding sequence is TGTGCCAGCAGCCTTTTTAGCGGGAGGGTCTACGAGCAGTACTTC. Its translation: CASSLFSGRVYEQYF.

The chain has TRBV28 and TRBJ2-7; unclear D gene. The CDR3 has 13 residues. Per germline, CDR1 MDHEN and CDR2 SYDVKM. Trimming took off 3 bases at V and 1 base at J, with 7 bases between the two ends. As DNA, the CDR3 is TGTGCCAGCAGTTTGGTTAGATCCTACGAGCAGTACTTC. This gives the protein CASSLVRSYEQYF.

The chain couples TRBV11-2 to TRBJ1-1, with D unclear. Trimming removed 0 bases at V and 6 bases at J, with 5 bases between. There are 12 residues in the CDR3. The germline gives CDR1 SGHAT, CDR2 FQNNGV. The CDR3 bases are TGTGCCAGCAGCTTAGAATACTCTGAAGCTTTCTTT. It is translated as CASSLEYSEAFF.

The chain combines TRBV9 with TRBJ2-7, with D maybe TRBD2 (5 bases). The CDR3 covers 13 residues. The germline V gene has CDR1 SGDLS and CDR2 YYNGEE. V lost 4 bases to trimming and J lost 3 bases, with 11 bases between them. As DNA, the CDR3 is TGTGCCAGCAGCCCAGCCGGGGACTACGAGCAGTACTTC. Encoded protein: CASSPAGDYEQYF.

The V gene is TRBV9, the J gene TRBJ1-1; possible D gene TRBD1, 6 bases. V lost 3 bases and J 12 bases, leaving 15 bases between the germline ends. Germline V CDR1 and CDR2: SGDLS, YYNGEE. The CDR3 has 12 amino acids. This CDR3 reads CASSALPGESFF. DNA of the CDR3: TGTGCCAGCAGCGCCCTCCCAGGGGAATCTTTCTTT.

V usage is TRBV18 and J usage is TRBJ2-7; D is undetermined. The CDR3 is 14 amino acids. The germline gives CDR1 KGHSH, CDR2 LQKENI. V lost 5 bases, J lost 3 bases, and 14 bases lay in between. The chain's CDR3 is CASSIRYDIYEQYF. The DNA of the CDR3 is TGTGCCAGCTCAATCCGCTATGATATCTACGAGCAGTACTTC.

The chain is built from TRBV30 and TRBJ2-7; D not resolved. Germline loops: CDR1 GTSNPN, CDR2 SVGIG (reference sequence). V lost 3 bases and J lost 6, with 12 bases in between. The CDR3 is made up of 12 amino acids. CDR3 protein: CAWRGLVGEQYF. The CDR3 nucleotides are TGTGCCTGGAGAGGTCTAGTAGGCGAGCAGTACTTC.

The rearrangement links TRBV5-1 to TRBJ2-4, with a weak D call TRBD1 (7 bases). Trimming shortened V by 4 bases and J by 8 bases, and 16 bases separated the two germline ends. Germline-derived CDR1 and CDR2 are SGHRS and YFSETQ. The CDR3 runs 14 residues. In DNA form, the CDR3 reads TGCGCCAGCAGCCCCCCCGACAGGGAGGACATTCAGTACTTC. Translated, it gives CASSPPDREDIQYF.

This clone was detected once. The chain recombines TRBV11-2 with TRBJ2-3; tentative D call: TRBD1 (6 bases). Germline values: CDR1 SGHAT, CDR2 FQNNGV. The ends were cut back, 0 bases at V and 4 bases at J, with 20 bases in the middle. This CDR3 is 18 amino acids long. Here the CDR3 reads CASSLDSLGQGFPDTQYF. In nucleotides, the CDR3 is TGTGCCAGCAGCTTAGATAGTCTGGGGCAGGGGTTCCCAGATACGCAGTATTTT.

The gene calls are TRBV4-3 and TRBJ1-1; maybe TRBD1 (6 bases). V was trimmed by 4 bases and J by 5 bases, leaving 8 bases between them. Germline V lookup: CDR1 LGHNA, CDR2 YSLEER. CDR3 size: 12 residues. In nucleotides, the CDR3 is TGCGCCAGCAGCCCAACAGGGACTGAAGCTTTCTTT. This translates into CASSPTGTEAFF.

The V and J genes are TRBV9 and TRBJ2-3; 7 nucleotides match TRBD2. Per the germline V gene, CDR1 is SGDLS and CDR2 is YYNGEE. The CDR3 sequence is 14 residues long. Losses at the gene ends were 4 bases for V and 5 bases for J; bases not matched to a gene: 7. The CDR3: CASSPPAGVDTQYF. The CDR3 DNA reads as TGTGCCAGCAGCCCTCCGGCGGGAGTAGATACGCAGTATTTT. The variable domain in full, with the rest retrieved from reference TRBV9 and TRBJ2-3, is DSGVTQTPKHLITATGQRVTLRCSPRSGDLSVYWYQQSLDQGLQFLIQYYNGEERAKGNILERFSAQQFPDLHSELNLSSLELGDSALYFCASSPPAGVDTQYFGPGTRLTVL.

The chain is built from TRBV7-9 and TRBJ2-1; D possibly uses TRBD1 or TRBD2 (5 bases each). From germline, CDR1 is SEHNR and CDR2 FQNEAQ (reference sequence). CDR3 length equals 15 residues. V lost 1 base and J lost 5, with 12 bases in between. CDR3 loop: CASSLDRDRDNEQFF. CDR3 DNA sequence: TGTGCCAGCAGCTTAGATCGGGACCGCGACAATGAGCAGTTCTTC.

The gene calls are TRBV5-1 and TRBJ1-1; D remains unclear. This CDR3 is 12 amino acids long. Looked up from germline, CDR1 is SGHRS and CDR2 is YFSETQ. V was shortened by 3 bases and J by 7 bases, with 10 bases between the two germline ends. CDR3 in DNA: TGCGCCAGCAGCTCACAAGAAAGTGAAGCTTTCTTT. Translated: CASSSQESEAFF.

This chain joins TRBV5-1 and TRBJ2-1, with TRBD1 identical over 7 bases. V shed 4 bases and J 5 bases; nucleotides not matched to a gene: 3. This CDR3 region has 13 residues. Germline V gives CDR1 SGHRS, CDR2 YFSETQ. The CDR3: CASSGGQNNEQFF. CDR3 bases: TGCGCCAGCAGCGGGGGACAGAACAATGAGCAGTTCTTC.

The V call is TRBV27, the J call TRBJ1-1; D might be TRBD1 (5 bases). The germline V gene encodes CDR1 MNHEY and CDR2 SMNVEV (reference sequence). Deletions cut 7 bases from V and 0 bases from J, with 6 bases between. The CDR3 extends over 12 amino acids. This CDR3 is CASKGMNTEAFF. CDR3 in DNA: TGTGCCAGCAAGGGGATGAACACTGAAGCTTTCTTT.

The J gene is TRBJ1-1, the V gene TRBV7-9; D remains ambiguous. The ends were cut back, 4 bases at V and 1 base at J, with 13 bases in the middle. CDR3 size: 15 residues. Per germline, CDR1 SEHNR and CDR2 FQNEAQ (reference sequence). CDR3 DNA: TGTGCCAGCAGCTGGGGATTAGGAAGGAACACTGAAGCTTTCTTT. This codes for CASSWGLGRNTEAFF.

Remarks on this clone: Additional DNA sequences in this sample encode the identical CDR3. This chain uses TRBV11-2 with TRBJ2-7; D call uncertain. Germline assignment: CDR1 SGHAT and CDR2 FQNNGV. This CDR3 region has 12 residues. Deletions cut 1 base from V and 5 bases from J, with 6 bases between. Here the CDR3 reads CASSLGGNEQYF. As DNA, the CDR3 is TGTGCCAGCAGCTTAGGGGGTAACGAGCAGTACTTC.

The V and J genes are TRBV7-2 and TRBJ2-5; the match to TRBD1 covers 9 bases. This CDR3 is 15 amino acids long. Germline values: CDR1 SGHTA, CDR2 FQGNSA. V shed 5 bases and J 2 bases; nucleotides not matched to a gene: 6. The CDR3 protein is CASSMTGGMQETQYF. Written as DNA, the CDR3 is TGTGCCAGCAGCATGACAGGGGGGATGCAAGAGACCCAGTACTTC.

The chain has TRBV27 and TRBJ2-7; D unresolved. The V and J ends lost 0 bases and 2 bases respectively, with 14 bases between them. Germline CDR1 is MNHEY and CDR2 is SMNVEV (reference sequence). The CDR3 is 16 amino acids. CDR3 protein: CASSLSRRLRTYEQYF. The CDR3 nucleotides are TGTGCCAGCAGTTTATCGCGTAGACTCCGCACCTACGAGCAGTACTTC.

The chain carries TRBV9 and TRBJ1-1; 7 bases match TRBD1. Germline V gene sequence: CDR1 SGDLS, CDR2 YYNGEE. The CDR3 runs 16 residues. V lost 3 bases, J lost 0 bases, and 8 bases stayed unmatched. CDR3 bases: TGTGCCAGCAGCGAGTGGGACAGCAGCATGAACACTGAAGCTTTCTTT. It codes for CASSEWDSSMNTEAFF.

The genes are TRBV28 and TRBJ2-2; TRBD1 agrees at 7 bases. CDR3 length: 15 residues. V lost 4 bases and J lost 1; bases outside the gene matches: 3. Germline lookup yields CDR1 MDHEN and CDR2 SYDVKM. In DNA, the CDR3 is TGTGCCAGCAGTTCTTGGGACAGGAACACCGGGGAGCTGTTTTTT. Translating it yields CASSSWDRNTGELFF.

In the case of this clone: The junction does not match germline at one end; this may be a read error. The chain joins TRBV9 to TRBJ2-1; weak D call: TRBD1 (6 bases). Germline CDR1 and CDR2: SGDLS and YYNGEE. This CDR3 is 11 amino acids long. The CDR3 sequence: CASSVGGGLVF. As DNA, the CDR3 is TGTGCCAGCAGCGTAGGTGGGGGCTTAGTCTTC.

This chain joins TRBV29-1 and TRBJ1-1; unclear D gene. The CDR3 length is 15 residues. Germline-derived CDR1 and CDR2 are SQVTM and ANQGSEA. Trimming removed 0 bases at V and 1 base at J, with 12 bases between. CDR3 sequence reads: CSVEDPKGRNTEAFF. For the CDR3, the DNA is TGCAGCGTTGAAGATCCCAAGGGTCGGAACACTGAAGCTTTCTTT.

V and J are TRBV4-2 and TRBJ2-1; TRBD1 might be the D (6 bases). The CDR3 is 15 residues long. V was cut by 0 bases and J by 9 bases, with 15 bases left in between. From germline, CDR1 is LGHNA and CDR2 YNFKEQ. The chain's CDR3 is CASSQESTQGTEQFF. Written as DNA, the CDR3 is TGTGCCAGCAGCCAAGAGTCGACACAGGGTACTGAGCAGTTCTTC.